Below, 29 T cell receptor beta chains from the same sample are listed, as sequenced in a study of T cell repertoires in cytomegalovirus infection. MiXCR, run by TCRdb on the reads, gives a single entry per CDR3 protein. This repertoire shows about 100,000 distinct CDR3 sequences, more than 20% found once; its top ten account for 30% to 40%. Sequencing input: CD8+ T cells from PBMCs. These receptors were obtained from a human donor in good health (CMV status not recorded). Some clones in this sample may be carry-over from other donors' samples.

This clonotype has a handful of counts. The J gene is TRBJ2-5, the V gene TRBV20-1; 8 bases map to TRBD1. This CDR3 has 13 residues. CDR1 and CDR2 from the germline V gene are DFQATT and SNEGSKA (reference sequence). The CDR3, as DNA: TGCAGGGCAGGACAGGGTTTAGGGGAGACCCAGTACTTC. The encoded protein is CRAGQGLGETQYF.

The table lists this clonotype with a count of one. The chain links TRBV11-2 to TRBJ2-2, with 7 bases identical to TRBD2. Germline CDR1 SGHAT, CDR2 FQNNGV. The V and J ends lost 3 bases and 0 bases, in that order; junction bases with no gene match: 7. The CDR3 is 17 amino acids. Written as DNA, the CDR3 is TGTGCCAGCAGCTTCTTTTGGGAGGGGACGAACACCGGGGAGCTGTTTTTT. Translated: CASSFFWEGTNTGELFF.

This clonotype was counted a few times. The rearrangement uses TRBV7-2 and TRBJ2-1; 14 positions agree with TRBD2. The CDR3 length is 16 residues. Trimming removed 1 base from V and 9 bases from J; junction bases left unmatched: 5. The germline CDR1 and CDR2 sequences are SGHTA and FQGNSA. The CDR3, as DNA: TGTGCCAGCAGCTTAGGGACTAGCGGGAGGCAGGGTGAGCAGTTCTTC. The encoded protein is CASSLGTSGRQGEQFF.

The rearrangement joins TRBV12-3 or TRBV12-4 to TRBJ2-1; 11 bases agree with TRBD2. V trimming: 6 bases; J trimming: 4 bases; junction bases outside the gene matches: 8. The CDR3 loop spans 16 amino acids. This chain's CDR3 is CASSPTSGGLYNEQFF. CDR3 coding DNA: TGTGCCAGCAGCCCCACTAGCGGGGGCCTTTACAATGAGCAGTTCTTC.

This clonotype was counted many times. The CDR3: CASRKGTVNQPQHF. CDR3 in DNA: TGTGCCAGCAGGAAAGGGACAGTAAATCAGCCCCAGCATTTT. The chain combines TRBV12-3 or TRBV12-4 with TRBJ1-5, with TRBD1 identical over 7 bases. The CDR3 length is 14 residues. V trimming: 6 bases; J trimming: 4 bases; junction bases outside the gene matches: 6.

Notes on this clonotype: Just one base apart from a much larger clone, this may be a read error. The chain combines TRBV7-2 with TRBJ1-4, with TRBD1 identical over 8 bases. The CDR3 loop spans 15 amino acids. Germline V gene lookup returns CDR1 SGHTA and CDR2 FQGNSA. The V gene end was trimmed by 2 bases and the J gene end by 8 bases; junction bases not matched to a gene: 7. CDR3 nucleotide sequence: TGTACCAGCAGCTTATTTAGGACAGGGCGAGAAAAACTGTTTTTT. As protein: CTSSLFRTGREKLFF.

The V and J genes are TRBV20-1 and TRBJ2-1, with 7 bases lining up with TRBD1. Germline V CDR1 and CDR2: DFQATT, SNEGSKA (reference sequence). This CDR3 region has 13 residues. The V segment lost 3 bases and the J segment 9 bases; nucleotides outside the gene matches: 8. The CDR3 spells CSARGVGGGEQFF. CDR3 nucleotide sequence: TGCAGTGCTAGGGGAGTAGGGGGCGGTGAGCAGTTCTTC.

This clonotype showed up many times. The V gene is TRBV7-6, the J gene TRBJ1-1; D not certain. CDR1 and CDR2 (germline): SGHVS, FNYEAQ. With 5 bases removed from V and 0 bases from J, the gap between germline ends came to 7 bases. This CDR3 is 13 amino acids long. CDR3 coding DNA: TGTGCCAGCAGCCTGTCTATGAACACTGAAGCTTTCTTT. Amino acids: CASSLSMNTEAFF.

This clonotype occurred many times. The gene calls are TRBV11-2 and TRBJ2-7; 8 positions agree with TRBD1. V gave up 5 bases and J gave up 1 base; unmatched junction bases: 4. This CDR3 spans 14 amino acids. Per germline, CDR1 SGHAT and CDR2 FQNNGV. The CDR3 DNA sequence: TGTGCCAGCAGCCTGGGGACAGGATCCTACGAGCAGTACTTC. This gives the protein CASSLGTGSYEQYF. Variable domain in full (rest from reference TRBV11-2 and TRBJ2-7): EAGVAQSPRYKIIEKRQSVAFWCNPISGHATLYWYQQILGQGPKLLIQFQNNGVVDDSQLPKDRFSAERLKGVDSTLKIQPAKLEDSAVYLCASSLGTGSYEQYFGPGTRLTVT.

CDR3 residues: CASSSIGEKLFF. The CDR3 DNA reads as TGTGCCAGCAGTTCTATCGGGGAAAAACTGTTTTTT. This rearrangement joins TRBV13 to TRBJ1-4, with D unclear. CDR1 and CDR2 from the germline V gene are PRHDT and FYEKMQ (reference sequence). This CDR3 is built from 12 residues. V shed 6 bases and J shed 8 bases, with 10 bases lying between them. The full variable domain, with the rest looked up from reference TRBV13 and TRBJ1-4, is AAGVIQSPRHLIKEKRETATLKCYPIPRHDTVYWYQQGPGQDPQFLISFYEKMQSDKGSIPDRFSAQQFSDYHSELNMSSLELGDSALYFCASSSIGEKLFFGSGTQLSVL.

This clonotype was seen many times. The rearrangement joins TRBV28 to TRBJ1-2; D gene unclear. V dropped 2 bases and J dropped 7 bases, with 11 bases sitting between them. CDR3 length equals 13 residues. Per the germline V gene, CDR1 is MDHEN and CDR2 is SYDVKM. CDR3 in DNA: TGTGCCAGCAGTTTAGTGGGTTTGGGTGGCTACACCTTC. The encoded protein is CASSLVGLGGYTF.

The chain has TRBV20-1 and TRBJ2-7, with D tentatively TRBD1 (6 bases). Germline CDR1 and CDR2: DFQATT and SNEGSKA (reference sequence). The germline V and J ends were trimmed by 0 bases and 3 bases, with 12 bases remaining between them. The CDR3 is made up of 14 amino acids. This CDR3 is CSARDWGQSYEQYF. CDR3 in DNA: TGCAGTGCTAGAGATTGGGGGCAGAGCTACGAGCAGTACTTC.

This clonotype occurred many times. CDR3 region: CASSFIPPGRALQVGNIQYF. CDR3 sequence (DNA): TGTGCCAGCAGTTTTATTCCCCCGGGCAGGGCGCTTCAAGTGGGAAACATTCAGTACTTC. V usage is TRBV28 and J usage is TRBJ2-4; maybe TRBD1 (5 bases). Trimming stripped 3 bases from V and 6 bases from J, with 30 bases between. The length of the CDR3 is 20 residues. Germline CDR1 reads MDHEN; CDR2 reads SYDVKM. Variable domain in full (rest from reference TRBV28 and TRBJ2-4): DVKVTQSSRYLVKRTGEKVFLECVQDMDHENMFWYRQDPGLGLRLIYFSYDVKMKEKGDIPEGYSVSREKKERFSLILESASTNQTSMYLCASSFIPPGRALQVGNIQYFGAGTRLSVL.

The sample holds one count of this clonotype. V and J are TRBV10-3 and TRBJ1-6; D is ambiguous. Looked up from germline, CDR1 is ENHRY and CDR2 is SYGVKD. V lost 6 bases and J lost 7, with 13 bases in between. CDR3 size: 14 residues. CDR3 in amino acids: CAISPDGSNSPLHF. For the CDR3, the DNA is TGTGCCATCAGCCCGGACGGATCAAATTCACCCCTCCACTTT.

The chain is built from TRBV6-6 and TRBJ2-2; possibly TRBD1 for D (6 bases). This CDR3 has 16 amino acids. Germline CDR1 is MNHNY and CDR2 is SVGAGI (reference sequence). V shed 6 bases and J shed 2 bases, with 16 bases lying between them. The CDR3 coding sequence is TGTGCCAGCAGATACCCCACAGGGACAAACACCGGGGAGCTGTTTTTT. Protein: CASRYPTGTNTGELFF.

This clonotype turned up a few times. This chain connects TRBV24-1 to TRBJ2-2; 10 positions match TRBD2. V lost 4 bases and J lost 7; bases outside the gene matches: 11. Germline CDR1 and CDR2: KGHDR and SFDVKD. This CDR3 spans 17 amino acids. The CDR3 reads CATSEFPSAGGRGELFF. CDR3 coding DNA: TGTGCCACCAGTGAATTCCCCTCAGCGGGGGGGCGCGGGGAGCTGTTTTTT.

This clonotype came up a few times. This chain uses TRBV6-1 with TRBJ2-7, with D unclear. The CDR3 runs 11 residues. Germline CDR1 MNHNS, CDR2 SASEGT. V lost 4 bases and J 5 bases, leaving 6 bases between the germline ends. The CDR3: CASSGGHEQYF. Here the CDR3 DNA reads TGTGCCAGCAGTGGTGGCCACGAGCAGTACTTC.

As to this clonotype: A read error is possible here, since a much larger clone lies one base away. In DNA form, the CDR3 reads TGTGCCAGCAGCGATCAAGAGACCCAGTACTTC. This encodes CASSDQETQYF. The gene calls are TRBV13 and TRBJ2-5; D is undetermined. CDR1 is PRHDT, CDR2 FYEKMQ, per germline (reference sequence). The CDR3 is 11 amino acids. Deletions cut 5 bases from V and 2 bases from J, with 3 bases between.

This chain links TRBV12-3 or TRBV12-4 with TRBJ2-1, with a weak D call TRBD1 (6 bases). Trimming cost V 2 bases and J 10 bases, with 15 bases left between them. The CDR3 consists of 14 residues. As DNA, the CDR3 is TGTGCCAGCAGTTTATGGGGGCAAAGAGGAGAGCAGTTCTTC. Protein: CASSLWGQRGEQFF.

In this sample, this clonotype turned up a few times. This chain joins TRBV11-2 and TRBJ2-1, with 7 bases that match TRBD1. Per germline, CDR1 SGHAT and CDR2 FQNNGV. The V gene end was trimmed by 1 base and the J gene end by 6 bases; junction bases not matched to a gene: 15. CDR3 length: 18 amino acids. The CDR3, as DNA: TGTGCCAGCAGCTTAGCCCACTCGACAGGGTTGGTGGGCAATGAGCAGTTCTTC. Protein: CASSLAHSTGLVGNEQFF.

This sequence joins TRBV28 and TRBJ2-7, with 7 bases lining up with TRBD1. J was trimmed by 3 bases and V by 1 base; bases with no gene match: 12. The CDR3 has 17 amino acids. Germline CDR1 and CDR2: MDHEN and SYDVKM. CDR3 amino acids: CASSLYKGAPRNYEQYF. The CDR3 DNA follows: TGTGCCAGCAGTTTATACAAGGGGGCCCCCCGGAACTACGAGCAGTACTTC.

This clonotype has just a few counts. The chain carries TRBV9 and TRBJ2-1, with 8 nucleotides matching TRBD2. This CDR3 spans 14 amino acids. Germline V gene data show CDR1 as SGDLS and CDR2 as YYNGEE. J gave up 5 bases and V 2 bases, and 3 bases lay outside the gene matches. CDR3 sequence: CASSVWREDNEQFF. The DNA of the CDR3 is TGTGCCAGCAGCGTTTGGCGGGAGGACAATGAGCAGTTCTTC.

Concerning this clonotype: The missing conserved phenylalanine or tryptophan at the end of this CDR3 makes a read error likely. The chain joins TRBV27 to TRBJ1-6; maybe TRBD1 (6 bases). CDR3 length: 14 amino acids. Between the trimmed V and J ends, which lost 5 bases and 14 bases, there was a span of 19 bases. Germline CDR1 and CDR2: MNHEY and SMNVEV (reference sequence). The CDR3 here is CASSPEQGMTALHL. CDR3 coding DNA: TGTGCCAGCAGTCCCGAACAGGGTATGACAGCCCTCCACTTA.

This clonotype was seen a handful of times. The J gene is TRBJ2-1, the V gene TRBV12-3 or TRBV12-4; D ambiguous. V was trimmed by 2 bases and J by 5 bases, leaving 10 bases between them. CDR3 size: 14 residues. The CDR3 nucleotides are TGTGCCAGCAGTTTAACCGGGCGGCACAATGAGCAGTTCTTC. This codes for CASSLTGRHNEQFF.

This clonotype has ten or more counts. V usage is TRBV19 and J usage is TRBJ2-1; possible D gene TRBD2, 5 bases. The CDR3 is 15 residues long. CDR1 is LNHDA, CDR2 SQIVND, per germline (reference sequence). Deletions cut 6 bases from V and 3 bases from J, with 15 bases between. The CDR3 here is CASSPSEEVYNEQFF. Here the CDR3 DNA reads TGTGCCAGTAGCCCATCGGAGGAGGTCTACAATGAGCAGTTCTTC.

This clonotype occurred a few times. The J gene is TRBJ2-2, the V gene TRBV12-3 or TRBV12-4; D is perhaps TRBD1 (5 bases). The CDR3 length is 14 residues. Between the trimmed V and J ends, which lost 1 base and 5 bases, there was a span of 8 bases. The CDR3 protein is CASSLVGVTGELFF. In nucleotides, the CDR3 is TGTGCCAGCAGTTTAGTAGGGGTAACCGGGGAGCTGTTTTTT.

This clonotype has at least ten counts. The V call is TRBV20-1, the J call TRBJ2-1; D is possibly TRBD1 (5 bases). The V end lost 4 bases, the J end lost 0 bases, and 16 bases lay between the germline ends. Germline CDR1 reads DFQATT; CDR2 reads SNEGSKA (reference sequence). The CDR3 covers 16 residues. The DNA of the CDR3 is TGCAGTGCTAAGGCCTTTCAGGGAAGCTCCTACAATGAGCAGTTCTTC. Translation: CSAKAFQGSSYNEQFF.

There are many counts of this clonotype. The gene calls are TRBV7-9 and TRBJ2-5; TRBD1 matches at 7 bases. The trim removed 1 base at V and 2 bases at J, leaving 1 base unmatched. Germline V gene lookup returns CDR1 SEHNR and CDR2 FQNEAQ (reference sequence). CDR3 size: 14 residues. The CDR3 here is CASSLGQGQETQYF. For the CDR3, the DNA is TGTGCCAGCAGCTTAGGACAGGGACAAGAGACCCAGTACTTC.

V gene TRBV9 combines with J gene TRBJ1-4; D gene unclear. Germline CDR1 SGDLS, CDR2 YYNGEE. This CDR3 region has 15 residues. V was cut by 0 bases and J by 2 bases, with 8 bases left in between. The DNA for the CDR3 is TGTGCCAGCAGCGTAGGTGGAGGCACTAATGAAAAACTGTTTTTT. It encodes CASSVGGGTNEKLFF.